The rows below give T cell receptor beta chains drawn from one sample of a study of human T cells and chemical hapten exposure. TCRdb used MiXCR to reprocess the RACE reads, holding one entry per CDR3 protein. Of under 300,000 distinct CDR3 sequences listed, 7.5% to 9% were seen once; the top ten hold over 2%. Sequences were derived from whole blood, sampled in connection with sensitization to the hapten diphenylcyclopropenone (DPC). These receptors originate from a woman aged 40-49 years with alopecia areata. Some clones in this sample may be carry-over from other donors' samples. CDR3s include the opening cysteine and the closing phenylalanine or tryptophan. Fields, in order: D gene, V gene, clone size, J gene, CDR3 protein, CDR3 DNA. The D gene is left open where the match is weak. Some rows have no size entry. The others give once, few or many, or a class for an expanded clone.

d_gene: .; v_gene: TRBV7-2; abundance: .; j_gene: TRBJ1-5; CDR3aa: CASSLGFLQPQHF; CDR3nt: TGTGCCAGCAGCTTGGGGTTCCTTCAGCCCCAGCATTTT
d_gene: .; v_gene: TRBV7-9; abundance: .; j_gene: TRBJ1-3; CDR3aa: CASSWASGNTIYF; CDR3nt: TGTGCCAGCAGTTGGGCGAGTGGAAACACCATATATTTT
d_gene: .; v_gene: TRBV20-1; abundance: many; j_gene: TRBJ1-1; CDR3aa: CSASALANTEAFF; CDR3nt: TGCAGTGCTAGTGCTCTCGCGAACACTGAAGCTTTCTTT
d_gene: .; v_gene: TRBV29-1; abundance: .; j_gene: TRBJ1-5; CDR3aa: CSVGDNRNQPQHF; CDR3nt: TGCAGCGTCGGGGACAACCGCAATCAGCCCCAGCATTTT
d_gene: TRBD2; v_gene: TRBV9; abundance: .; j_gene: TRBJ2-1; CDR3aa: CASSQGLATYNEQFF; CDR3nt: TGTGCCAGCAGCCAAGGACTAGCGACATACAATGAGCAGTTCTTC
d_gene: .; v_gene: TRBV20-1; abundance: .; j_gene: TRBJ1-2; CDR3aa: CSAKVGVDYGYTF; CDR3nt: TGCAGTGCTAAGGTCGGGGTGGATTATGGCTACACCTTC
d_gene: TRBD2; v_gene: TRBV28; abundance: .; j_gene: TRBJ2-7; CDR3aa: CASSTSGRPIYEQYF; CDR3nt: TGTGCCAGCAGTACTAGCGGGAGACCAATCTACGAGCAGTACTTC
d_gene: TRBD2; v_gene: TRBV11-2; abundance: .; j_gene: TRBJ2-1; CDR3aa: CASSQTSGFASSYNEQFF; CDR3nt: TGTGCCAGCAGCCAAACTAGCGGTTTTGCGAGCTCCTACAATGAGCAGTTCTTC
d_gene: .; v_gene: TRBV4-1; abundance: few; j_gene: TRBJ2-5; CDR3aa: CASSHSVQKETQYF; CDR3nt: TGCGCCAGCAGCCACTCGGTCCAAAAAGAGACCCAGTACTTC
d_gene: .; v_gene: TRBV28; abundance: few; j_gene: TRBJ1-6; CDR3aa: CASSFTGFWSPLHF; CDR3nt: TGTGCCAGCAGTTTCACAGGGTTCTGGTCACCCCTCCACTTT
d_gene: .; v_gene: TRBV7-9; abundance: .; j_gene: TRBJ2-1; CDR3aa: CASSLGRVVQDEQFF; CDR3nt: TGTGCCAGCAGCTTAGGGAGGGTCGTTCAGGATGAGCAGTTCTTC
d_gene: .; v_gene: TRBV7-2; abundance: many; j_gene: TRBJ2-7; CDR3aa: CASTPAGVGYEQYF; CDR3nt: TGTGCCAGCACCCCCGCAGGGGTGGGCTACGAGCAGTACTTC
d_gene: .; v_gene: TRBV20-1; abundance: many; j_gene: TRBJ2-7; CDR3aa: CSARDWGVAYEQYF; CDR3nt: TGCAGTGCTAGAGATTGGGGAGTGGCGTACGAGCAGTACTTC
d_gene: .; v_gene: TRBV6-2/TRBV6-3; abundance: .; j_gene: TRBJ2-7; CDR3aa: CATRGVAQSYEQYF; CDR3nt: TGTGCCACCAGAGGAGTAGCGCAATCCTACGAGCAGTACTTC